This is a list of T cell receptor beta chains from one sample in a study of shared clonotypes between healthy human individuals. Produced via immunoSEQ multiplex PCR; TCRdb's table is partial and in-frame only. The sample lists roughly 1,800,000 clones, approximately 94% occurring once. Sequencing was performed on naive CD8+ T cells sorted from blood. The receptor set was obtained from a man younger than 35 in good health. Both conserved end residues are part of each CDR3. The D gene is left open where the match is weak. Clone size is given for some rows only: seen once, a few or many times, or a class if the clone is expanded.

v_call	d_call	j_call	clone_size	cdr3_aa	cdr3_nt
TRBV6-5	TRBD1	TRBJ2-5	-	CASSYLTGGETQYF	TGTGCCAGCAGTTACTTGACAGGGGGAGAGACCCAGTACTTC
TRBV4-1	-	TRBJ2-2	-	CASSHGPSTGELFF	TGCGCCAGCAGCCACGGACCGAGCACCGGGGAGCTGTTTTTT
TRBV6-1	TRBD2	TRBJ2-1	-	CASSEELAYIYNEQFF	TGTGCCAGCAGTGAAGAACTAGCGTACATCTACAATGAGCAGTTCTTC
TRBV4-1	TRBD1	TRBJ2-7	-	CASRQTPGQAAYEQYF	TGCGCCAGCAGACAGACGCCGGGACAGGCGGCCTACGAGCAGTACTTC
TRBV7-9	-	TRBJ2-5	-	CASALWFEEQETQYF	TGTGCCAGCGCCCTGTGGTTTGAGGAACAAGAGACCCAGTACTTC
TRBV9	TRBD1	TRBJ1-6	-	CASSEGQGFHSPLHF	TGTGCCAGCAGCGAGGGACAGGGTTTCCATTCACCCCTCCACTTT
TRBV29-1	TRBD2	TRBJ2-3	-	CSVETIGLAGATDTQYF	TGCAGCGTTGAAACCATCGGACTAGCGGGAGCCACAGATACGCAGTATTTT
TRBV5-6	TRBD1	TRBJ1-5	once	CASSFGTENQPQHF	TGTGCCAGCAGCTTCGGGACAGAAAATCAGCCCCAGCATTTT
TRBV27	-	TRBJ2-2	-	CASSFGPSTGELFF	TGTGCCAGCAGTTTCGGACCATCCACCGGGGAGCTGTTTTTT
TRBV4-3	-	TRBJ2-1	-	CASSQETTYNEQFF	TGCGCCAGCAGCCAAGAGACTACTTACAATGAGCAGTTCTTC
TRBV27	-	TRBJ1-5	-	CASSLRVDEGLNQPQHF	TGTGCCAGCAGTTTACGGGTGGATGAGGGTCTTAATCAGCCCCAGCATTTT
TRBV5-4	-	TRBJ1-6	-	CASSLYGGDSPLHF	TGTGCCAGCAGCTTGTACGGGGGAGATTCACCCCTCCACTTT
TRBV6-1	-	TRBJ1-6	-	CASLTESSYNSPLHF	TGTGCCAGCTTGACAGAGAGCTCCTATAATTCACCCCTCCACTTT
TRBV27	TRBD1	TRBJ1-2	-	CASSMHPGKGAYGYTF	TGTGCCAGCAGTATGCATCCAGGGAAGGGGGCCTATGGCTACACCTTC
TRBV7-2	-	TRBJ2-5	-	CASSSNFLQETQYF	TGTGCCAGCAGCTCGAATTTCCTACAAGAGACCCAGTACTTC
TRBV30	-	TRBJ2-7	-	CAWSLIGNEQYF	TGTGCCTGGAGCCTGATAGGTAACGAGCAGTACTTC
TRBV27	-	TRBJ2-7	-	CASSLSSGVLPPEQYF	TGTGCCAGCAGTTTATCGAGTGGGGTCCTACCCCCCGAGCAGTACTTC
TRBV6-1	TRBD1	TRBJ2-3	-	CASSVLTGGGTDTQYF	TGTGCCAGCAGTGTACTGACAGGGGGCGGCACAGATACGCAGTATTTT
TRBV30	-	TRBJ2-7	-	CAWSQASEAYEQYF	TGTGCCTGGAGTCAGGCTAGCGAGGCCTACGAGCAGTACTTC
TRBV28	-	TRBJ2-7	once	CASSQGQSSSYEQYF	TGTGCCAGCAGCCAAGGACAGTCGAGCTCCTACGAGCAGTACTTC
TRBV11-2	TRBD1	TRBJ1-4	-	CASSLAGQTATNEKLFF	TGTGCCAGCAGCTTAGCGGGACAGACAGCAACTAATGAAAAACTGTTTTTT
TRBV19	TRBD1	TRBJ2-7	-	CASSSRQGNYEQYF	TGTGCCAGTAGTTCACGACAGGGAAACTACGAGCAGTACTTC
TRBV4-3	-	TRBJ2-2	-	CASSLEGTFPNTGELFF	TGCGCCAGCAGCCTGGAGGGGACTTTCCCGAACACCGGGGAGCTGTTTTTT
TRBV30	-	TRBJ2-1	-	CAWGPWTYNEQFF	TGTGCCTGGGGCCCCTGGACCTACAATGAGCAGTTCTTC
TRBV4-1	-	TRBJ1-2	-	CASSQERGAGYGYTF	TGCGCCAGCAGCCAGGAACGAGGGGCGGGCTATGGCTACACCTTC
TRBV28	-	TRBJ2-2	-	CASRPFLEVNTGELFF	TGTGCCAGCAGGCCCTTTTTAGAGGTGAACACCGGGGAGCTGTTTTTT
TRBV19	-	TRBJ1-2	-	CASTSDGYGYTF	TGTGCCAGTACCTCGGACGGATATGGCTACACCTTC
TRBV27	-	TRBJ2-3	-	CASSLVGGPDTQYF	TGTGCCAGCAGTTTGGTGGGGGGACCAGATACGCAGTATTTT
TRBV11-2	-	TRBJ2-6	-	CASSLDVRDATLSGANVLTF	TGTGCCAGCAGCTTAGACGTCCGGGACGCCACCCTCTCTGGGGCCAACGTCCTGACTTTC
TRBV11-2	-	TRBJ2-7	-	CASSPHRLRDPLEQYF	TGTGCCAGCAGCCCCCACCGGTTGAGGGATCCTCTCGAGCAGTACTTC
TRBV7-9	-	TRBJ2-2	-	CASSFWGFTGELFF	TGTGCCAGCAGCTTTTGGGGTTTCACCGGGGAGCTGTTTTTT
TRBV4-1	-	TRBJ2-3	-	CASSPRHLPSTDTQYF	TGCGCCAGCAGCCCCCGACACCTCCCTAGCACAGATACGCAGTATTTT
TRBV5-4	-	TRBJ2-6	-	CASSPILSSGANVLTF	TGTGCCAGCAGCCCTATCTTGAGCTCTGGGGCCAACGTCCTGACTTTC
TRBV9	-	TRBJ1-1	-	CASSADQGPEAFF	TGTGCCAGCAGCGCGGATCAAGGGCCTGAAGCTTTCTTT
TRBV5-1	-	TRBJ2-7	-	CASSEGSDSPSYEQYF	TGCGCCAGCAGCGAAGGCTCGGACAGCCCATCCTACGAGCAGTACTTC
TRBV6-6	-	TRBJ2-7	-	CASSPLELSYEQYF	TGTGCCAGCAGCCCGTTGGAACTCTCCTACGAGCAGTACTTC
TRBV5-6	-	TRBJ1-1	-	CASSLGGMQPEAFF	TGTGCCAGCAGCTTGGGAGGGATGCAACCTGAAGCTTTCTTT
TRBV19	-	TRBJ1-5	-	CASSIGLMGNQPQHF	TGTGCCAGTAGTATAGGACTTATGGGCAATCAGCCCCAGCATTTT
TRBV7-9	TRBD1	TRBJ2-7	-	CASSPPGQGHYEQYF	TGTGCCAGCAGCCCACCGGGACAGGGTCATTACGAGCAGTACTTC
TRBV6-5	TRBD1	TRBJ1-6	-	CASSFGTGGNSPLHF	TGTGCCAGCAGTTTTGGGACAGGGGGCAATTCACCCCTCCACTTT
TRBV27	-	TRBJ1-2	-	CASSLLTPKGYGYTF	TGTGCCAGCAGTTTATTAACACCAAAGGGTTATGGCTACACCTTC
TRBV7-9	-	TRBJ1-1	-	CASSLVVAGDNTEAFF	TGTGCCAGCAGCTTAGTGGTCGCAGGGGACAACACTGAAGCTTTCTTT
TRBV4-1	TRBD1	TRBJ2-7	-	CASSWTTGARYEQYF	TGCGCCAGCAGCTGGACGACAGGGGCTCGCTACGAGCAGTACTTC
TRBV27	TRBD1	TRBJ2-7	once	CASSLGHGTGAYEQYF	TGTGCCAGCAGTTTAGGGCATGGAACAGGGGCCTACGAGCAGTACTTC
TRBV19	-	TRBJ1-1	-	CASTVGTEAFF	TGTGCCAGTACAGTGGGGACTGAAGCTTTCTTT
TRBV5-6	-	TRBJ2-7	once	CASSLGADRRQYF	TGTGCCAGCAGCTTGGGGGCCGATCGCCGACAGTACTTC
TRBV9	-	TRBJ1-2	-	CASSVDRASYGYTF	TGTGCCAGCAGCGTAGACAGGGCTAGCTATGGCTACACCTTC
TRBV6-1	TRBD2	TRBJ2-3	-	CASSETSGSEADTQYF	TGTGCCAGCAGTGAGACTAGCGGGAGTGAAGCAGATACGCAGTATTTT
TRBV10-3	-	TRBJ2-7	-	CAISVGATYEQYF	TGTGCCATCAGTGTTGGGGCAACCTACGAGCAGTACTTC
TRBV11-3	-	TRBJ2-7	once	CASSEGPDYEQYF	TGTGCCAGCAGCGAAGGACCCGACTACGAGCAGTACTTC
TRBV18	TRBD2	TRBJ2-3	-	CASSPTTSGRTDTQYF	TGTGCCAGCTCACCCACTACTAGCGGGAGAACAGATACGCAGTATTTT
TRBV7-6	-	TRBJ2-5	-	CASTQGTLGGETQYF	TGTGCCAGCACCCAGGGCACCCTTGGGGGGGAGACCCAGTACTTC
TRBV6-5	TRBD1	TRBJ1-1	-	CASSYSEGAWAEAFF	TGTGCCAGCAGTTACTCAGAGGGGGCGTGGGCTGAAGCTTTCTTT
TRBV9	-	TRBJ2-7	-	CASSQGDTEREQYF	TGTGCCAGCAGCCAAGGGGACACAGAGCGCGAGCAGTACTTC
TRBV7-8	TRBD2	TRBJ2-5	-	CASRLAGLGETQYF	TGTGCCAGCAGACTAGCGGGATTGGGGGAGACCCAGTACTTC
TRBV25-1	-	TRBJ1-1	-	CASSVATWGTNTEAFF	TGTGCCAGCAGTGTCGCTACTTGGGGAACGAACACTGAAGCTTTCTTT
TRBV2	-	TRBJ2-5	-	CASSEQWAETQYF	TGTGCCAGCAGTGAACAGTGGGCAGAGACCCAGTACTTC
TRBV27	-	TRBJ2-1	-	CASRPDGYNEQFF	TGTGCCAGCAGACCAGACGGTTACAATGAGCAGTTCTTC
TRBV27	TRBD1	TRBJ2-7	-	CASSRTGGGYEQYF	TGTGCCAGCAGTCGGACAGGGGGCGGTTACGAGCAGTACTTC